This record concerns one T cell receptor beta chain sequence. Its cognate antigen has yet to be identified. No much larger clone exists at a distance of one base, and base qualities are not known. This entry is derived from a study of T cell repertoires in cytomegalovirus infection (dated by TCRdb to about 2019). Turning to the overall study: Recently identified HLA-C-restricted CMV epitopes, whose presentation resists viral immunomodulation, were targeted by peptide stimulations together with well-studied HLA-B-restricted epitopes. The HLA type of each donor mattered for the analysis, because public TCR beta signatures pointed to carriage of CMV infection along with the matching HLA type. What the research found in general, with its limitations: The ex vivo response was dominated by HLA-C-restricted CMV-specific TCR beta clonotypes, which also provided the single most frequent clonotype in two of eight donors. In both this cohort and an independent roughly 350-donor cohort, the cumulative frequency of public TCR beta family members distinguished carriers of CMV infection plus the relevant HLA type.

Trimming takes 0 bases off V and 5 bases off J; junction bases not matched to a gene: 4. The CDR3 covers 15 residues, taking in both the cysteine and the phenylalanine. Of the read, only the CDR3 DNA is kept; its 45 bases are in frame from base 1. Via the germline V gene, CDR1 is MGHRA and CDR2 YSYEKL. This sample's treatment or condition label indicates: in vitro stimulation with specific CMV peptide epitopes to enrich CMV-specific T cells. These reads were obtained on an Illumina HiSeq 1500. Using fastp trimming at Q25 and MiXCR clonotype assembly, TCRdb reanalyzed the public sequencing data and kept in-frame beta chains. When rows share a CDR3 protein, they turn into one entry using the most common DNA and genes. The sample table lists roughly 990,000 distinct CDR3 sequences, less than 40% of them with a count of one. About 14% of the sample rests with the top ten.

The rearranged chain carries TRBV4-1 and TRBJ1-2; the junction holds 9 bases that match TRBD1. The receptor's source is a human donor in good health (CMV status not recorded). Some clones in this sample may be carry-over from other donors' samples. The source material was cultured CD8+ T cells from PBMCs, sampled from culture after CMV antigen stimulation. The CDR3 protein is CASSQEDRGFYGYTF. The nucleotides read TGCGCCAGCAGCCAAGAGGACAGGGGATTTTATGGCTACACCTTC.